This TCR beta chain derives from a study of Graves' ophthalmopathy and Graves' hyperthyroidism. The V gene's germline CDR1 is SGHAT and CDR2 FQNNGV. The CDR3 is made up of 15 amino acids. The junction had 5 bases not matched to a gene; V was cut back by 3 bases and J by 4 bases. TCR beta CDR3 amplification used RNA transcripts. The workflow started with a first-round RT-PCR run with HTBI primers and then moved on to a second-round multiplex PCR. TCRdb analysed the multiplex PCR reads with MiXCR anew, one entry per CDR3 protein. The sample yields approximately 1.2 million distinct CDR3 sequences, less than 45% seen once. The sample holds many counts of this clonotype.

The sequence was obtained from an adult man with Graves' hyperthyroidism. The specimen was peripheral blood or thyroid tissue (not recorded which). The gene calls are TRBV11-2 and TRBJ2-5; 10 nucleotides agree with TRBD2. DNA of the CDR3: TGTGCCAGCAGCTTCGGGACTAGCGTAGGAGAGACCCAGTACTTC. It specifies CASSFGTSVGETQYF.